In its sample, the clone carrying this TCR beta chain was seen a few times. The antigen is not known. This specimen belongs to a study of cytomegalovirus exposure and HLA in healthy donors. Primers included in the PCR were 60 Vbeta and 13 Jbeta primers. The table came from immunoSEQ multiplex PCR; TCRdb's copy has only in-frame clones and leaves some out. This table has about 150,000 clones, 75% appearing once. Trimming took 5 bases from V and 2 from J; bases not matched to a gene: 3. Germline lookup yields CDR1 MNHEY and CDR2 SMNVEV (reference sequence). The CDR3 is made up of 15 amino acids. Broader study findings: Reportedly, diagnosis of cytomegalovirus status by the classifier showed high specificity and sensitivity. Highest at DRB1 and lowest at HLA-C, TCR association rates differed among HLA loci in a later analysis. What a later analysis reportedly showed was that an Asian-associated ancestry cluster had fewer N-insertions than the roughly 670-donor mean. Across donors, sequencing depth was assumed by presence/absence analyses to be roughly uniform.

Sequences were obtained from PBMCs. The clonotype comes from a man aged 30 to 39 in good health and CMV-seronegative. This chain links TRBV27 with TRBJ2-1; TRBD2 aligns across 10 bases. Here the CDR3 DNA reads TGTGCCAGCAGTCCCAGCGGGGGGGCCTACAATGAGCAGTTCTTC. Translated, it gives CASSPSGGAYNEQFF.